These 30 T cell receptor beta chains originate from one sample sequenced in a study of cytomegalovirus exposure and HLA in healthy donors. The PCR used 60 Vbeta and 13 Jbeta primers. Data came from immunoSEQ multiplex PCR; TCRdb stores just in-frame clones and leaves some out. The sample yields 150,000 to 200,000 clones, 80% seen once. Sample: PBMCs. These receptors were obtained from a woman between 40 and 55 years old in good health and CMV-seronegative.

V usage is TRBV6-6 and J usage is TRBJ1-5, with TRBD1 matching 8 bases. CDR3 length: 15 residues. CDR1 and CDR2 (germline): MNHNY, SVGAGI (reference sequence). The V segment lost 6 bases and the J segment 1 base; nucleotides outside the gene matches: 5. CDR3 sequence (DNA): TGTGCCAGCAGCAGGACAGGGATGAGCAATCAGCCCCAGCATTTT. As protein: CASSRTGMSNQPQHF.

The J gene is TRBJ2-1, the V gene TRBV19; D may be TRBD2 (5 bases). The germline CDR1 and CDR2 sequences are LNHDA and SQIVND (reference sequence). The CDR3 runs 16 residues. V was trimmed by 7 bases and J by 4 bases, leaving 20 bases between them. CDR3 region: CASISSGLFLYNEQFF. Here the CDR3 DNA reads TGTGCCAGTATCTCAAGCGGCCTTTTCCTTTACAATGAGCAGTTCTTC. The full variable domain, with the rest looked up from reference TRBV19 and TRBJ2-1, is DGGITQSPKYLFRKEGQNVTLSCEQNLNHDAMYWYRQDPGQGLRLIYYSQIVNDFQKGDIAEGYSVSREKKESFPLTVTSAQKNPTAFYLCASISSGLFLYNEQFFGPGTRLTVL.

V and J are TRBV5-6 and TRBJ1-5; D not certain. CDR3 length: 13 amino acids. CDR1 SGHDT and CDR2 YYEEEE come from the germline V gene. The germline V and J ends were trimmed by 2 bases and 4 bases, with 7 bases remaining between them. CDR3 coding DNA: TGTGCCAGCAGCTTAAACAAAAATCAGCCCCAGCATTTT. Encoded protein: CASSLNKNQPQHF. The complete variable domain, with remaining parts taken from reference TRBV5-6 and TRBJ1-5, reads DAGVTQSPTHLIKTRGQQVTLRCSPKSGHDTVSWYQQALGQGPQFIFQYYEEEERQRGNFPDRFSGHQFPNYSSELNVNALLLGDSALYLCASSLNKNQPQHFGDGTRLSIL.

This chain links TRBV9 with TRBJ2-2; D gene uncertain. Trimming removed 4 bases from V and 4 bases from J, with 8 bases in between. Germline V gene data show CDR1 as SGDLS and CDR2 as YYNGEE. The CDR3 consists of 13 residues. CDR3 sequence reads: CASSPGGTGELFF. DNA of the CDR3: TGTGCCAGCAGCCCCGGTGGCACCGGGGAGCTGTTTTTT.

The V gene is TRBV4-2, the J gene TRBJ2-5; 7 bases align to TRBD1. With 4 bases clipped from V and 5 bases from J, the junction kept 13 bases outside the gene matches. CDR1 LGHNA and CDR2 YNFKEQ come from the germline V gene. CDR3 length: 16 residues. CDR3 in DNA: TGTGCCAGCAGCCCGTGGGACAGCCTTAGGGTTGAGACCCAGTACTTC. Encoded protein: CASSPWDSLRVETQYF.

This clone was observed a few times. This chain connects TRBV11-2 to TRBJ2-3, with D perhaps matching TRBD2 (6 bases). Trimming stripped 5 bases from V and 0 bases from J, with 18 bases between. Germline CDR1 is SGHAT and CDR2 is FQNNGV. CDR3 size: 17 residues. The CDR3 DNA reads TGTGCCAGCAGCCCCCTAGGGTGGACTACTAGCACAGATACGCAGTATTTT. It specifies CASSPLGWTTSTDTQYF.

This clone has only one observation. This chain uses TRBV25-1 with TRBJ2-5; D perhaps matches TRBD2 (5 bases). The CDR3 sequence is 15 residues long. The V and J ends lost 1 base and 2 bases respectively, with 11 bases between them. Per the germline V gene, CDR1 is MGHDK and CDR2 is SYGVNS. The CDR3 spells CASSEWGDFQETQYF. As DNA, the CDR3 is TGTGCCAGCAGTGAATGGGGAGACTTTCAAGAGACCCAGTACTTC.

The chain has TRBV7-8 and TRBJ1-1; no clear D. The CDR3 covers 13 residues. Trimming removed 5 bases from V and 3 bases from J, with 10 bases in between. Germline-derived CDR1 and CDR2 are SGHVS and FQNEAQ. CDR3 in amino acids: CASSVRRDTEAFF. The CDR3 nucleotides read TGTGCCAGCAGCGTCCGTCGGGACACTGAAGCTTTCTTT.

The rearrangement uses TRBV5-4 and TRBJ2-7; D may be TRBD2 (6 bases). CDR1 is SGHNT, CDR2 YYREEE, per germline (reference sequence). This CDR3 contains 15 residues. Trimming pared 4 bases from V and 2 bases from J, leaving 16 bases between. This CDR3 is CASSLDLGGPYEQYF. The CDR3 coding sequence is TGTGCCAGCAGCCTCGACCTGGGGGGACCCTACGAGCAGTACTTC.

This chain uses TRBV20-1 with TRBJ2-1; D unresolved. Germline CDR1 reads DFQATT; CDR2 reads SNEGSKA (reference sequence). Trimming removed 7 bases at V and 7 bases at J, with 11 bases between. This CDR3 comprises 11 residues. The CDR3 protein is CSGSSGNEQFF. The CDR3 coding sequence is TGCAGTGGGTCATCGGGTAATGAGCAGTTCTTC.

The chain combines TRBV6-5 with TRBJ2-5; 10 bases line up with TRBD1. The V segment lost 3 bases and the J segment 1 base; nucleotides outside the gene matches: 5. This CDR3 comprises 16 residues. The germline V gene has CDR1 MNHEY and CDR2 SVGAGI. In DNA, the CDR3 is TGTGCCAGCAGTTATCTCCGGGACAGGGGCCAAGAGACCCAGTACTTC. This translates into CASSYLRDRGQETQYF.

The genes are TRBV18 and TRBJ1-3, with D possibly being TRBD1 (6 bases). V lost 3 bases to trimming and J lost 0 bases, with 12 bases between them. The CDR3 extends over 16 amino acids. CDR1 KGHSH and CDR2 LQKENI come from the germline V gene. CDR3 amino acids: CASSPSRTASGNTIYF. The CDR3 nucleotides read TGTGCCAGCTCACCTTCTAGGACAGCCTCTGGAAACACCATATATTTT.

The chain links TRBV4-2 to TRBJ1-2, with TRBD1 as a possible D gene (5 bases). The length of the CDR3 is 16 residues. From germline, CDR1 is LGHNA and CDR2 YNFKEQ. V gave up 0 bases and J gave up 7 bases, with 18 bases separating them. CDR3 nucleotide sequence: TGTGCCAGCAGCCAAGATTTGACAGAGTCGCTCGGTGGCTACACCTTC. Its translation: CASSQDLTESLGGYTF.

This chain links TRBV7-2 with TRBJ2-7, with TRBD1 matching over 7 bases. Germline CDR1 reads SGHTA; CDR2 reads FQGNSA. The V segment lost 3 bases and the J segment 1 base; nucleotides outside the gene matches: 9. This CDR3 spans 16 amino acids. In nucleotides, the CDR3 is TGTGCCAGCAGCTTGGGTTTTGAGACAGGGTCCTACGAGCAGTACTTC. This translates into CASSLGFETGSYEQYF.

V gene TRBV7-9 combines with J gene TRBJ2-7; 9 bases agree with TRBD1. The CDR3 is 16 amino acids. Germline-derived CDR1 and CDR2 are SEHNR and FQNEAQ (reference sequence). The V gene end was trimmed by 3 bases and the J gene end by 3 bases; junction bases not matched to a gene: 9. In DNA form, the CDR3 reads TGTGCCAGCAGCTTGGGGGACAGGGTGTTTGGCTACGAGCAGTACTTC. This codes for CASSLGDRVFGYEQYF.

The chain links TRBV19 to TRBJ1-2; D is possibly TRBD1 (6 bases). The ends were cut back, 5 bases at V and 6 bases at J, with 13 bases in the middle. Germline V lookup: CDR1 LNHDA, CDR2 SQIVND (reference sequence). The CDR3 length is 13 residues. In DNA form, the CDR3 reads TGTGCCAGTAGTGGACAGACTCTCGATGGCTACACCTTC. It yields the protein CASSGQTLDGYTF.

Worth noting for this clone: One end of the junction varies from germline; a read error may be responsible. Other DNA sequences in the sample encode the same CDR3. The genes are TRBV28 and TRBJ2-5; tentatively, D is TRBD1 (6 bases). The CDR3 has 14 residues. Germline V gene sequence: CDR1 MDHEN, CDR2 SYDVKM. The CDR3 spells CASSENTGSETQYF. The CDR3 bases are TGCGCCAGCAGCGAGAATACAGGGTCGGAGACCCAGTACTTC.

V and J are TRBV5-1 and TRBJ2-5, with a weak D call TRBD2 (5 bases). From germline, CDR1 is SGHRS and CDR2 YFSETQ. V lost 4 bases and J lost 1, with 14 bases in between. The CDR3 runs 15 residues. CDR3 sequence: CASSPGGQFQETQYF. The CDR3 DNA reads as TGCGCCAGCAGCCCTGGCGGGCAGTTCCAAGAGACCCAGTACTTC.

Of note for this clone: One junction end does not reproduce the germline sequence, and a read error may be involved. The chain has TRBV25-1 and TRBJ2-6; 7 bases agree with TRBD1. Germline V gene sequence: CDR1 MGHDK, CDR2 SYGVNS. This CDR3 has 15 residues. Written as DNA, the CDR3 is TGTGCCAGCAGTGCTAAGGGGGCTGGGGCCAACGGCCTGACTTTC. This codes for CASSAKGAGANGLTF. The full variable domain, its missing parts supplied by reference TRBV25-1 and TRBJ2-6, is EADIYQTPRYLVIGTGKKITLECSQTMGHDKMYWYQQDPGMELHLIHYSYGVNSTEKGDLSSESTVSRIRTEHFPLTLESARPSHTSQYLCASSAKGAGANGLTFGAGSRLTVL.

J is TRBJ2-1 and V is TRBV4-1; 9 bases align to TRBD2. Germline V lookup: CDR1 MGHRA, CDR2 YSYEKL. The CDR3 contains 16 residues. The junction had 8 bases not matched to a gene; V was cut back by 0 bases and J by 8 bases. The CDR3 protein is CASSQESSGRWDEQFF. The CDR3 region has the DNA TGCGCCAGCAGCCAAGAATCGAGCGGGAGGTGGGATGAGCAGTTCTTC.

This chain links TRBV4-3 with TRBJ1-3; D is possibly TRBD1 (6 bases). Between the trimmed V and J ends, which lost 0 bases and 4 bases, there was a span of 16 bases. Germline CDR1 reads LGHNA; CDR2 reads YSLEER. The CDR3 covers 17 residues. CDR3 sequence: CASSQEYGGPLGNTIYF. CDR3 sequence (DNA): TGCGCCAGCAGCCAAGAGTACGGGGGGCCTCTCGGAAACACCATATATTTT.

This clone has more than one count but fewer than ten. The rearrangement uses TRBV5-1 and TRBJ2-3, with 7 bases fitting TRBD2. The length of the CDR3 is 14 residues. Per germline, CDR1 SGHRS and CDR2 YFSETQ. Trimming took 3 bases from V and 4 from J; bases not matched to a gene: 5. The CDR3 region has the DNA TGCGCCAGCAGCTGGGAGCGGGGATCAGATACGCAGTATTTT. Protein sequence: CASSWERGSDTQYF.

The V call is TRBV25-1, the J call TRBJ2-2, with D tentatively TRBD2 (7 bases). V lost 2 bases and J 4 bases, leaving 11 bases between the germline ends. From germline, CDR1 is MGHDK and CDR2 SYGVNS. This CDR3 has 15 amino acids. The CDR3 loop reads CASSERRGGTGELFF. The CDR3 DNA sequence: TGTGCCAGCAGTGAAAGGAGGGGGGGCACCGGGGAGCTGTTTTTT. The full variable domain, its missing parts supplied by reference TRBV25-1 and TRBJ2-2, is EADIYQTPRYLVIGTGKKITLECSQTMGHDKMYWYQQDPGMELHLIHYSYGVNSTEKGDLSSESTVSRIRTEHFPLTLESARPSHTSQYLCASSERRGGTGELFFGEGSRLTVL.

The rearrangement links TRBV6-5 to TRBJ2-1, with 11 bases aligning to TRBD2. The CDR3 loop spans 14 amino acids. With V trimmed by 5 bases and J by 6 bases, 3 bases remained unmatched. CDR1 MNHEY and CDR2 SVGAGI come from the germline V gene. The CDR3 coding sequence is TGTGCCAGCAGTCTAGCGGGGGGCCTCAATGAGCAGTTCTTC. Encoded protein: CASSLAGGLNEQFF.

The CDR3 coding sequence is TGTGCCAGCAGCTATCAGACAGGGGGCGATGGCTACACCTTC. This codes for CASSYQTGGDGYTF. The genes are TRBV11-2 and TRBJ1-2; 10 positions match TRBD1. Germline trimming cut 4 bases from V and 6 bases from J; bases unmatched to any gene: 5. CDR1 and CDR2 (germline): SGHAT, FQNNGV. The CDR3 consists of 14 residues.

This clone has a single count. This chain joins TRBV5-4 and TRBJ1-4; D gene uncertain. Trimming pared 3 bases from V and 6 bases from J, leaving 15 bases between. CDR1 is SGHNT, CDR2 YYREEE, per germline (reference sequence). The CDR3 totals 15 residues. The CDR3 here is CASSWAGGMDEKLFF. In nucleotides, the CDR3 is TGTGCCAGCAGCTGGGCTGGAGGCATGGATGAAAAACTGTTTTTT.

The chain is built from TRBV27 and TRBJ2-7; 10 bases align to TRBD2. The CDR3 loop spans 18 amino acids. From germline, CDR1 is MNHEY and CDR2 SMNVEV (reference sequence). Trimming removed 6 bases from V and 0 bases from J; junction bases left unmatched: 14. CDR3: CASSERGLAGDPSYEQYF. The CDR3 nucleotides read TGTGCCAGCAGCGAAAGGGGCCTAGCGGGAGACCCCTCCTACGAGCAGTACTTC.

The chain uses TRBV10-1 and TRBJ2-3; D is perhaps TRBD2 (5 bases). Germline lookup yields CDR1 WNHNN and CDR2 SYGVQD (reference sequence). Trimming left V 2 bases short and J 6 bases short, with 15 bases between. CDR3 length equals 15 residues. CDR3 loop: CASSEGLTGSDTQYF. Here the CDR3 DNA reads TGCGCCAGCAGTGAGGGTCTGACTGGGAGTGATACGCAGTATTTT.

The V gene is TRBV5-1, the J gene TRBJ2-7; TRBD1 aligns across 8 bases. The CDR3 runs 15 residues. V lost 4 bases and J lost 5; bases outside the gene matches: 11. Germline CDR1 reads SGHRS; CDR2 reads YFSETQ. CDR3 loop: CASSPDRGLIDEQYF. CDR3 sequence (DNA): TGCGCCAGCAGCCCAGACAGGGGACTGATCGACGAGCAGTACTTC. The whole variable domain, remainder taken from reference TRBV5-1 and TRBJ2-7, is KAGVTQTPRYLIKTRGQQVTLSCSPISGHRSVSWYQQTPGQGLQFLFEYFSETQRNKGNFPGRFSGRQFSNSRSEMNVSTLELGDSALYLCASSPDRGLIDEQYFGPGTRLTVT.

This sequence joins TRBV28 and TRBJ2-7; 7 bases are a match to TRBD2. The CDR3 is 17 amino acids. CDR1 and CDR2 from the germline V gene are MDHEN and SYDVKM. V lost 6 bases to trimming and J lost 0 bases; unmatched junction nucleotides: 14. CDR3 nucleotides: TGTGCCAGCAGCGCAGCGGAGGGAGGGGTAATCTCCTACGAGCAGTACTTC. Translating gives CASSAAEGGVISYEQYF.